The 8 T cell receptor beta chains given below trace back to one sample, sequenced in a study of sequential checkpoint blockade in melanoma. Some clones are missing from TCRdb's copy, which holds only in-frame ones; the method was immunoSEQ multiplex PCR. The repertoire holds about 5,700 clones, about 85% seen once, with roughly 10% in the top ten. Treatment denoted: randomized to nivolumab then ipilimumab (arm A) or the reverse (arm B). The material sequenced was CD8+ T cells sorted from blood (inferred from file names), taken from a patient given nivolumab and ipilimumab in sequence. The receptors shown here come from a human donor with melanoma.

The CDR3 DNA sequence: TGTGCCAGCAGCTTAGGGACTAGCGGGCACAATGAGCAGTTCTTC. Protein: CASSLGTSGHNEQFF. The rearrangement links TRBV7-8 to TRBJ2-1, with 11 bases fitting TRBD2. Germline CDR1 is SGHVS and CDR2 is FQNEAQ. This CDR3 spans 15 amino acids. V gave up 1 base and J gave up 5 bases; unmatched junction bases: 1.

The V call is TRBV29-1, the J call TRBJ1-2; D ambiguous. The V and J ends lost 0 bases and 4 bases respectively, with 6 bases between them. CDR1 and CDR2 (germline): SQVTM, ANQGSEA. The CDR3 length is 12 residues. CDR3 sequence reads: CSVEDSSYGYTF. The CDR3 DNA sequence: TGCAGCGTTGAAGATAGTAGCTATGGCTACACCTTC.

The chain uses TRBV27 and TRBJ2-7, with D possibly being TRBD2 (7 bases). Germline CDR1 reads MNHEY; CDR2 reads SMNVEV (reference sequence). V dropped 4 bases and J dropped 2 bases, with 15 bases sitting between them. This CDR3 contains 15 residues. CDR3 nucleotides: TGTGCCAGCAGTTCCCACGGGGGGCGGGCCTACGAGCAGTACTTC. It encodes CASSSHGGRAYEQYF.

In the case of this clone: One end of the junction varies from germline; a read error may be responsible. The genes are TRBV9 and TRBJ2-1; D perhaps matches TRBD2 (6 bases). Germline V gene data show CDR1 as SGDLS and CDR2 as YYNGEE. The CDR3 length is 13 residues. Written as DNA, the CDR3 is TGTGCCGGCAGCTCCGGGACTTACAATGAGCAGTTCTTC. It specifies CAGSSGTYNEQFF.

This clone is a singleton in its sample. This rearrangement joins TRBV30 to TRBJ2-2; D is undetermined. There are 13 residues in the CDR3. Deletions cut 2 bases from V and 0 bases from J, with 4 bases between. Germline CDR1 reads GTSNPN; CDR2 reads SVGIG (reference sequence). The CDR3 loop is CAWSPTNTGELFF. CDR3 in DNA: TGTGCCTGGAGTCCTACGAACACCGGGGAGCTGTTTTTT.

The genes are TRBV20-1 and TRBJ2-1; D is ambiguous. From germline, CDR1 is DFQATT and CDR2 SNEGSKA (reference sequence). V was pared by 6 bases and J by 10 bases, with 10 bases between. This CDR3 is built from 10 residues. The CDR3 DNA sequence: TGCAGTGCACTAATGGAGGAGCAGTTCTTC. This gives the protein CSALMEEQFF.

This chain joins TRBV7-6 and TRBJ2-3, with D possibly matching TRBD2 (5 bases). CDR1 is SGHVS, CDR2 FNYEAQ, per germline. V dropped 0 bases and J dropped 0 bases, with 10 bases sitting between them. The CDR3 is 16 amino acids. Here the CDR3 DNA reads TGTGCCAGCAGCTTAGCGGCGGGCCTTAGCACAGATACGCAGTATTTT. It translates to CASSLAAGLSTDTQYF.

This chain uses TRBV4-1 with TRBJ2-7; 8 bases are a match to TRBD2. With V trimmed by 3 bases and J by 0 bases, 4 bases remained unmatched. In germline, CDR1 is MGHRA, CDR2 YSYEKL. The CDR3 contains 15 residues. This CDR3 is CASSHVTSGSYEQYF. The CDR3 DNA follows: TGCGCCAGCAGCCACGTTACTAGCGGCTCCTACGAGCAGTACTTC.